A selection of T cell receptor beta chains follows, all from one sample in a study of patients and donors after allogeneic stem cell transplantation. TCRdb reanalysed the RT-PCR reads using MiXCR and keeps one entry per CDR3 protein. The sample lists about 960,000 distinct CDR3 sequences, roughly 17% seen once, with about 6% in the top ten. Sequencing was performed on blood, either unsorted or a sorted T cell fraction (not recorded which). The origin of the receptors is a human donor who was either an allogeneic HSCT recipient or a stem cell or donor lymphocyte infusion donor (not recorded which). It is not recorded whose cells these are; they may come from a transplant donor. The CDR3 runs from the conserved cysteine through the conserved F or W. A D gene is named only where the DNA matches it firmly. Clone sizes are given selectively: once, few, many, or a class where the clone is expanded.

J gene: TRBJ1-5
D gene: NA
clone size: NA
V gene: TRBV2
CDR3 DNA: TGTGCCAGCAGTGAAGACAGGGTATATAGCAATCAGCCCCAGCATTTT
CDR3 protein: CASSEDRVYSNQPQHF

J gene: TRBJ2-2
D gene: NA
clone size: few
V gene: TRBV29-1
CDR3 DNA: TGCAGCGTGACGGGACTTCTGAACACCGGGGAGCTGTTTTTT
CDR3 protein: CSVTGLLNTGELFF

J gene: TRBJ1-3
D gene: NA
clone size: NA
V gene: TRBV10-3
CDR3 DNA: TGTGCCATCACCTCCGAGAGGGGGAAGGCCATATATTTT
CDR3 protein: CAITSERGKAIYF

J gene: TRBJ2-7
D gene: NA
clone size: few
V gene: TRBV25-1
CDR3 DNA: TGTGCCAGCAGTGAAGCAGGCAGCCTCTACGAGCAGTACTTC
CDR3 protein: CASSEAGSLYEQYF

J gene: TRBJ2-1
D gene: TRBD2
clone size: NA
V gene: TRBV5-1
CDR3 DNA: TGCGCCAGTGCTCCGCCTAGCGGGGTGGTGAACTACAATGAGCAGTTCTTC
CDR3 protein: CASAPPSGVVNYNEQFF

J gene: TRBJ1-5
D gene: NA
clone size: NA
V gene: TRBV7-2
CDR3 DNA: TGTGCCAGCAGCCCAGGTGGGGGCCGCAATCAGCCCCAGCATTTT
CDR3 protein: CASSPGGGRNQPQHF

J gene: TRBJ2-3
D gene: NA
clone size: many
V gene: TRBV5-1
CDR3 DNA: TGTGCCAGCAGTTCAAACTCAGATACGCAGTATTTT
CDR3 protein: CASSSNSDTQYF

J gene: TRBJ2-5
D gene: TRBD2
clone size: NA
V gene: TRBV3-1
CDR3 DNA: TGTGCCAGCAGCCAGAGCGGGAGGGCCGTGGAGACCCAGTACTTC
CDR3 protein: CASSQSGRAVETQYF

J gene: TRBJ1-1
D gene: NA
clone size: NA
V gene: TRBV12-3/TRBV12-4
CDR3 DNA: TGTGCCAGCACCCGGGTAGGAGTTGAGACTGAAGCTTTCTTT
CDR3 protein: CASTRVGVETEAFF

J gene: TRBJ2-2
D gene: NA
clone size: NA
V gene: TRBV5-5
CDR3 DNA: TGTGCCAGCACTCTCGGAGGAGGGGCCCCCGGGGAGCTGTTTTTT
CDR3 protein: CASTLGGGAPGELFF

J gene: TRBJ1-5
D gene: TRBD1
clone size: NA
V gene: TRBV20-1
CDR3 DNA: TGCAGTGCTAGAGAGGGGGGGACAGGGGGCGTTCAGCCCCAGCATTTT
CDR3 protein: CSAREGGTGGVQPQHF

J gene: TRBJ2-1
D gene: TRBD2
clone size: once
V gene: TRBV7-6
CDR3 DNA: TGTGCCAGCAGCTTACTCCCCGGGGGGGGCACAGAGCAGTTCTTC
CDR3 protein: CASSLLPGGGTEQFF

J gene: TRBJ1-3
D gene: NA
clone size: few
V gene: TRBV9
CDR3 DNA: TGTGCCAGCAGCGTAGAAGGAAGCTCTGGAAACACCATATATTTT
CDR3 protein: CASSVEGSSGNTIYF

J gene: TRBJ2-1
D gene: TRBD1
clone size: NA
V gene: TRBV19
CDR3 DNA: TGTGCCAGTAGTAAATATACAGGGGGCCTCTACAATGAGCAGTTCTTC
CDR3 protein: CASSKYTGGLYNEQFF

J gene: TRBJ2-2
D gene: NA
clone size: few
V gene: TRBV5-1
CDR3 DNA: TGCGCCAGCAGCTTGGCCACAGGCGGGGAGCTGTTTTTT
CDR3 protein: CASSLATGGELFF

J gene: TRBJ2-3
D gene: NA
clone size: few
V gene: TRBV2
CDR3 DNA: TGTGCCAGCAGGGAAACGACAAGACTGACAGATACGCAGTATTTT
CDR3 protein: CASRETTRLTDTQYF

J gene: TRBJ2-7
D gene: TRBD1
clone size: few
V gene: TRBV3-1
CDR3 DNA: TGTGCCAGCAGCCAACACAGGGGCGAGCAGTACTTC
CDR3 protein: CASSQHRGEQYF

J gene: TRBJ2-1
D gene: NA
clone size: NA
V gene: TRBV7-9
CDR3 DNA: TGTGCCAGCAGCTTAGGGCAGGGGTCACACAATGAGCAGTTCTTC
CDR3 protein: CASSLGQGSHNEQFF

J gene: TRBJ2-1
D gene: NA
clone size: NA
V gene: TRBV11-2
CDR3 DNA: TGTGCCAGCAGCTCCTGGGGTAGCGTTAATGAGCAGTTCTTC
CDR3 protein: CASSSWGSVNEQFF

J gene: TRBJ2-3
D gene: TRBD2
clone size: few
V gene: TRBV29-1
CDR3 DNA: TGCAGCGTTGGGCTAGCGGGGGGGCGGGATACGCAGTATTTT
CDR3 protein: CSVGLAGGRDTQYF

J gene: TRBJ2-1
D gene: NA
clone size: many
V gene: TRBV20-1
CDR3 DNA: TGCAGTGCTAGAGGATCGGGAAGGAAATCCTACAATGAGCAGTTCTTC
CDR3 protein: CSARGSGRKSYNEQFF

J gene: TRBJ1-4
D gene: TRBD1
clone size: NA
V gene: TRBV27
CDR3 DNA: TGTGCCAGCAGGGGGACAGGGCCCCGTTTGGGGTATAATGAAAAACTGTTTTTT
CDR3 protein: CASRGTGPRLGYNEKLFF

J gene: TRBJ2-7
D gene: NA
clone size: NA
V gene: TRBV10-3
CDR3 DNA: TGTGCCATCAGTGAGTTACAGGTCTACTACGAGCAGTACTTC
CDR3 protein: CAISELQVYYEQYF

J gene: TRBJ1-2
D gene: NA
clone size: few
V gene: TRBV15
CDR3 DNA: TGTGCCACCAGCAGAGATTTGGTTAACTATGGCTACACCTTC
CDR3 protein: CATSRDLVNYGYTF

J gene: TRBJ2-1
D gene: NA
clone size: NA
V gene: TRBV7-2
CDR3 DNA: TGTGCCAGCAGCTTACGAGGGAATGGGGATGAGCAGTTCTTC
CDR3 protein: CASSLRGNGDEQFF

J gene: TRBJ1-5
D gene: NA
clone size: many
V gene: TRBV20-1
CDR3 DNA: TGCAGCTTGGGACACAGCAATCAGCCCCAGCATTTT
CDR3 protein: CSLGHSNQPQHF

J gene: TRBJ1-2
D gene: TRBD1
clone size: NA
V gene: TRBV5-1
CDR3 DNA: TGCGCCAGCAGCTTGGGGACAGGGCCTAACTATGGCTACACCTTC
CDR3 protein: CASSLGTGPNYGYTF

J gene: TRBJ2-7
D gene: NA
clone size: NA
V gene: TRBV6-5
CDR3 DNA: TGTGCCAGCAGACGGAGGGGGGGCGAGCAGTACTTC
CDR3 protein: CASRRRGGEQYF